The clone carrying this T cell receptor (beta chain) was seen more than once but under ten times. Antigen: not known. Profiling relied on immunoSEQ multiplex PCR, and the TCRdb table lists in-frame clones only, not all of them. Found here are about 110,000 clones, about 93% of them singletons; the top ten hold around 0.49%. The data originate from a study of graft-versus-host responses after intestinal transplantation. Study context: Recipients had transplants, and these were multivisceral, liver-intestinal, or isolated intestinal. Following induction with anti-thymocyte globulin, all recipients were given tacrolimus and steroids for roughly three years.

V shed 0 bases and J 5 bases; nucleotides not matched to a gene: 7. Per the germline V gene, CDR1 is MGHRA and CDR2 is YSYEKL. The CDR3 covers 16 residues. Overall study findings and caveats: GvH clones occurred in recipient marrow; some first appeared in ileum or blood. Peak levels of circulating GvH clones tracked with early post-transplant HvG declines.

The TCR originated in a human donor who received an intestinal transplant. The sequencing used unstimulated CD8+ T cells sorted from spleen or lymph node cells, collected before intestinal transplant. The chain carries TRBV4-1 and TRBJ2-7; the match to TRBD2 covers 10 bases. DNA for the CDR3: TGCGCCAGCAGCCAAGATCTGGGACTAGCGTCCCACGAGCAGTACTTC. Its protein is CASSQDLGLASHEQYF.